The present T cell receptor beta chain was sequenced within a study of response to subunit inactivated influenza vaccine. One entry per CDR3 protein, called by TCRdb with MiXCR from the RT-PCR reads. The sample includes about 570,000 distinct CDR3 sequences, 11% of them seen just once. V shed 4 bases and J 6 bases; nucleotides not matched to a gene: 3. The CDR3 spans 13 residues. CDR1 and CDR2 from the germline V gene are KGHSH and LQKENI. The data also belong to a second study, concerning T cells expressing NK-cell markers. That report notes: The authors made TCR beta cDNA libraries by 5'RACE template switching. This switching added a universal primer site and UMIs. The CD3+CD56-NKG2C+ fraction of a few donors was likewise dominated by these clonotypes.

This sequence originates from a man in his fifties who received an inactivated influenza vaccine. The gene calls are TRBV18 and TRBJ2-7, with 10 bases fitting TRBD1. The sequenced sample was PBMCs from blood, obtained on the day of vaccination. The CDR3 spells CASSLRTGGEQYF. DNA of the CDR3: TGTGCCAGCTCACTAAGGACAGGGGGCGAGCAGTACTTC.